Below are 20 T cell receptor beta chains sequenced from a single sample in a study of Graves' ophthalmopathy and Graves' hyperthyroidism. Beta-chain TCR CDR3 regions were amplified from RNA transcripts. Second-round multiplex PCR followed a first-round RT-PCR using HTBI primers. Using its own MiXCR run on the multiplex PCR reads, TCRdb lists one record per CDR3 protein. The data hold over 650,000 distinct CDR3 sequences, with approximately 39% observed a single time. Sequenced: peripheral blood. The receptors were sampled from an adult man with Graves' ophthalmopathy.

The table lists this clonotype with many counts. V usage is TRBV12-3 or TRBV12-4 and J usage is TRBJ1-5; possibly TRBD1 for D (6 bases). The CDR3 runs to 14 residues. Trimming left V 5 bases short and J 3 bases short, with 11 bases between. Here the CDR3 DNA reads TGTGCCAGCAGTCCTGGACAGTTCAATCAGCCCCAGCATTTT. Translation gives CASSPGQFNQPQHF.

This clonotype was seen many times. This chain joins TRBV29-1 and TRBJ2-7, with D maybe TRBD2 (5 bases). The ends were cut back, 8 bases at V and 1 base at J, with 12 bases in the middle. In germline, CDR1 is SQVTM, CDR2 ANQGSEA. The CDR3 has 12 residues. The CDR3: CSPAGWSYEQYF. The CDR3 coding sequence is TGCAGCCCGGCGGGTTGGTCCTACGAGCAGTACTTC.

This chain connects TRBV18 to TRBJ1-5; no firm D call. Germline lookup yields CDR1 KGHSH and CDR2 LQKENI. Between the trimmed V and J ends, which lost 8 bases and 11 bases, there was a span of 19 bases. The CDR3 consists of 13 residues. The CDR3 reads CASSQDRVSAQHF. Here the CDR3 DNA reads TGTGCCAGCAGCCAAGATCGTGTGTCAGCCCAGCATTTT.

This clonotype was counted a few times. V and J are TRBV5-1 and TRBJ1-1; D is uncertain. Germline CDR1 reads SGHRS; CDR2 reads YFSETQ. V was shortened by 0 bases and J by 6 bases, with 15 bases between the two germline ends. The CDR3 consists of 15 residues. The CDR3 protein is CASSLEPGLIPEAFF. The CDR3 nucleotides are TGCGCCAGCAGCTTGGAACCGGGTTTAATCCCTGAAGCTTTCTTT.

This clonotype has more than one count but fewer than ten. V usage is TRBV2 and J usage is TRBJ2-7, with 16 bases fitting TRBD2. CDR3 length: 18 amino acids. With 6 bases clipped from V and 4 bases from J, the junction kept 12 bases outside the gene matches. Germline V gene lookup returns CDR1 SNHLY and CDR2 FYNNEI. This chain's CDR3 is CASSPPGTSGRASYEQYF. The CDR3, as DNA: TGTGCCAGCAGCCCTCCCGGGACTAGCGGGAGGGCGTCTTACGAGCAGTACTTC.

This chain uses TRBV2 with TRBJ2-7; 10 nucleotides align to TRBD1. Germline V gives CDR1 SNHLY, CDR2 FYNNEI. This CDR3 has 14 residues. After removal of 10 bases from V and 7 bases from J, the junction contained 13 bases not matched to a gene. CDR3 region: CATSGTGDTGEQYF. CDR3 sequence (DNA): TGTGCCACCTCCGGGACAGGGGACACCGGGGAGCAGTACTTC. The full variable domain, with the rest looked up from reference TRBV2 and TRBJ2-7, is EPEVTQTPSHQVTQMGQEVILRCVPISNHLYFYWYRQILGQKVEFLVSFYNNEISEKSEIFDDQFSVERPDGSNFTLKIRSTKLEDSAMYFCATSGTGDTGEQYFGPGTRLTVT.

This clonotype was observed many times. J is TRBJ1-5 and V is TRBV10-3, with D maybe TRBD1 (5 bases). Germline V gene sequence: CDR1 ENHRY, CDR2 SYGVKD. V lost 7 bases to trimming and J lost 6 bases, with 13 bases between them. The CDR3 is 13 amino acids. In DNA, the CDR3 is TGTGCCATCAATGCAGGGCTAGGTCAGCCCCAGCATTTT. It translates to CAINAGLGQPQHF.

A word on this clonotype: A read error is likely, as this CDR3 ends without the conserved phenylalanine or tryptophan. The gene calls are TRBV4-1 and TRBJ2-5, with 9 bases lining up with TRBD2. V dropped 0 bases and J dropped 5; count of bases not matched to a gene: 4. The CDR3 length is 15 residues. Germline CDR1 reads MGHRA; CDR2 reads YSYEKL. CDR3 loop: CASSQDAGGGETQYC. The CDR3 DNA sequence: TGCGCCAGCAGCCAAGATGCGGGAGGGGGGGAGACCCAGTACTGC.

The J gene is TRBJ1-6, the V gene TRBV11-1; 9 positions agree with TRBD1. Losses at the gene ends were 1 base for V and 9 bases for J; bases not matched to a gene: 7. The CDR3 runs 16 residues. Per germline, CDR1 SGHAT and CDR2 FQDESV (reference sequence). CDR3 DNA sequence: TGTGCCAGCAGCTTAGGCAACAGGGGGCCATCTTCACCCCTCCACTTT. Amino acid sequence: CASSLGNRGPSSPLHF. Using reference TRBV11-1 and TRBJ1-6 for the parts outside the CDR3, the full variable domain is EAEVAQSPRYKITEKSQAVAFWCDPISGHATLYWYRQILGQGPELLVQFQDESVVDDSQLPKDRFSAERLKGVDSTLKIQPAELGDSAMYLCASSLGNRGPSSPLHFGNGTRLTVT.

This chain links TRBV12-3 or TRBV12-4 with TRBJ2-2, with 8 bases lining up with TRBD1. The junction had 6 bases not matched to a gene; V was cut back by 6 bases and J by 3 bases. The CDR3 totals 15 residues. The CDR3 is CASRRRQGHTGELFF. The CDR3 DNA reads TGTGCCAGCAGGCGGCGACAGGGGCACACCGGGGAGCTGTTTTTT.

This clonotype has at least ten counts. The genes are TRBV20-1 and TRBJ2-5, with no clear D. Germline CDR1 DFQATT, CDR2 SNEGSKA (reference sequence). V lost 3 bases and J 2 bases, leaving 4 bases between the germline ends. The CDR3 runs to 11 residues. The CDR3 loop is CSASEQETQYF. The CDR3 coding sequence is TGCAGTGCTAGCGAGCAAGAGACCCAGTACTTC.

The chain couples TRBV20-1 to TRBJ2-5; no reliable D call. The CDR3 is made up of 13 amino acids. Trimming took off 0 bases at V and 5 bases at J, with 10 bases between the two ends. The germline V gene has CDR1 DFQATT and CDR2 SNEGSKA (reference sequence). CDR3 nucleotides: TGCAGTGCTAGAGATGGCGGACCGGAGACCCAGTACTTC. Protein product: CSARDGGPETQYF.

The sample holds a few counts of this clonotype. The V gene is TRBV29-1, the J gene TRBJ1-2, with D tentatively TRBD1 (5 bases). CDR1 is SQVTM, CDR2 ANQGSEA, per germline. V was cut by 8 bases and J by 4 bases, with 17 bases left in between. The CDR3 is 13 amino acids. The CDR3: CSSPGTVFYGYTF. CDR3 coding DNA: TGCAGCTCACCCGGGACCGTCTTCTATGGCTACACCTTC.

The chain carries TRBV11-2 and TRBJ1-4; D gene ambiguous. The V gene's germline CDR1 is SGHAT and CDR2 FQNNGV. Trimming stripped 9 bases from V and 5 bases from J, with 22 bases between. This CDR3 is 16 amino acids long. DNA for the CDR3: TGTGCCAGTAGTACCCTTAGCGGGCGGCGGAATGAAAAACTGTTTTTT. Protein: CASSTLSGRRNEKLFF.

The chain combines TRBV15 with TRBJ1-1; unclear D gene. Germline V gene sequence: CDR1 LNHNV, CDR2 YYDKDF (reference sequence). CDR3 length: 13 residues. Trimming took 6 bases from V and 3 from J, leaving 11 bases between them. In DNA, the CDR3 is TGTGCCACCAGGCCCATGTCGGACACTGAAGCTTTCTTT. Translating it yields CATRPMSDTEAFF.

The chain uses TRBV14 and TRBJ2-2, with 8 bases aligning to TRBD1. With 2 bases clipped from V and 3 bases from J, the junction kept 8 bases outside the gene matches. Germline V CDR1 and CDR2: SGHDN, FVKESK. The CDR3 has 17 amino acids. The CDR3, as DNA: TGTGCCAGCAGCCAAAAAGGACAGGGAAGGTACACCGGGGAGCTGTTTTTT. Translating it yields CASSQKGQGRYTGELFF.

This clonotype was counted only a few times. The rearrangement links TRBV24-1 to TRBJ2-3; D remains unclear. The germline V and J ends were trimmed by 6 bases and 1 base, with 7 bases remaining between them. The CDR3 spans 13 residues. Germline CDR1 and CDR2: KGHDR and SFDVKD. As DNA, the CDR3 is TGTGCCACCAGTCTCACAGGCACAGATACGCAGTATTTT. Translated: CATSLTGTDTQYF.

The chain carries TRBV9 and TRBJ1-6, with D unresolved. V shed 3 bases and J shed 8 bases, with 6 bases lying between them. Germline V gene lookup returns CDR1 SGDLS and CDR2 YYNGEE. The CDR3 totals 12 residues. CDR3 loop: CASSARDSPLHF. CDR3 nucleotides: TGTGCCAGCAGCGCCCGGGATTCACCCCTCCACTTT.

The J gene is TRBJ2-5, the V gene TRBV7-2, with TRBD1 as a possible D gene (6 bases). The CDR3 contains 14 residues. Germline V gene lookup returns CDR1 SGHTA and CDR2 FQGNSA. V lost 7 bases and J 2 bases, leaving 14 bases between the germline ends. As DNA, the CDR3 is TGTGCCAGCATCGACCCAGGGGATCAAGAGACCCAGTACTTC. Protein product: CASIDPGDQETQYF.

The chain uses TRBV20-1 and TRBJ2-5; D is unresolved. Trimming took off 3 bases at V and 4 bases at J, with 12 bases between the two ends. There are 13 residues in the CDR3. The germline V gene encodes CDR1 DFQATT and CDR2 SNEGSKA (reference sequence). This CDR3 reads CSARLGYPETQYF. The DNA of the CDR3 is TGCAGTGCTAGGCTGGGGTACCCAGAGACCCAGTACTTC.